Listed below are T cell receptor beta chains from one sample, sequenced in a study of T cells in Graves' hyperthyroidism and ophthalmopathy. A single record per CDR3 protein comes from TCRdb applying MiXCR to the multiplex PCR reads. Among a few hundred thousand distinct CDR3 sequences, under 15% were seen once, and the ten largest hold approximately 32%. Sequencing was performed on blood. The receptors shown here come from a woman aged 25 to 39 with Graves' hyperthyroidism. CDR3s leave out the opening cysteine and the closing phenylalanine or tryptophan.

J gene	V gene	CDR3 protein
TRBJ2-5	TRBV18	ASSPQAGEETQY
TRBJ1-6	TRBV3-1	ASSRGQITNSPLH
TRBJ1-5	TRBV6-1	ASSGDSFSNQPQH
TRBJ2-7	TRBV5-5	ASSRGLAGVHEQY
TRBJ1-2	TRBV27	ASSLRQGAVYGYT
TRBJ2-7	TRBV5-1	ASSGGLAGGQEQY
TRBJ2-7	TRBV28	ASNGLGQEMEQY
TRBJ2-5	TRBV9	ASSVGGLQETQY
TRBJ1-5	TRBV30	ACRENSNQPQH
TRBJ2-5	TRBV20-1	SAPGQY
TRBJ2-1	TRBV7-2	ASSFLMRISYNEQF
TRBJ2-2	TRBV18	ASSLNRNTGELF
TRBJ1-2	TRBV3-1	ASSLQGPYGYT
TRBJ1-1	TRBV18	ASFRALMNTEAF
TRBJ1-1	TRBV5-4	AAKGVNTEAF
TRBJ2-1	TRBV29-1	SVARGLAEIYNEQF
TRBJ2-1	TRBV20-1	SAAKGAYNEQF
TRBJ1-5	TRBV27	ASSLAAGAVSNQPQH
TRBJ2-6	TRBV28	ASSPGLSIVGANVLT
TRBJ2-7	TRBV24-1	ATRDPGPPYEQY